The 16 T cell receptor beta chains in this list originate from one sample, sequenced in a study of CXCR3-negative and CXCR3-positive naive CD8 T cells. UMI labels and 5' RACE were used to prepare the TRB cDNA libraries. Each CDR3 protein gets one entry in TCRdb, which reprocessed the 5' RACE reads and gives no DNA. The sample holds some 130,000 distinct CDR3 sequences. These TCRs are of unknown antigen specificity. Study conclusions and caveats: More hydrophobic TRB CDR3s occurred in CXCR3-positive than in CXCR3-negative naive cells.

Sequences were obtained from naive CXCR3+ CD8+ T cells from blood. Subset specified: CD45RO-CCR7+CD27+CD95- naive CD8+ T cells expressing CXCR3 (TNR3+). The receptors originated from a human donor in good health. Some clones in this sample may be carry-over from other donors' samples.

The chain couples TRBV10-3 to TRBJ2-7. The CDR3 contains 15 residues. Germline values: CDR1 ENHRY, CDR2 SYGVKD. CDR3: CAISDIKRNTVEQYF.

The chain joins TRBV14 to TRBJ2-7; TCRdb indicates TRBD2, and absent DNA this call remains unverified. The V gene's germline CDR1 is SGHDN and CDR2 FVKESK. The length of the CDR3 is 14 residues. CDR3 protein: CASSVAGGVYEQYF.

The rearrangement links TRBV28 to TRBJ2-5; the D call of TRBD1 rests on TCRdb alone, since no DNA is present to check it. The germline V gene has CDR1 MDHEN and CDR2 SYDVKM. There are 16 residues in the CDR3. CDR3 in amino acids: CASSIPGTRNQETQYF.

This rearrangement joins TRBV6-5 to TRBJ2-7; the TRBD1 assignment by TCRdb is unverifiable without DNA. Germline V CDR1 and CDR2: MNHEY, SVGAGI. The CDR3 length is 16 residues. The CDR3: CASSYSNQGKTYEQYF.

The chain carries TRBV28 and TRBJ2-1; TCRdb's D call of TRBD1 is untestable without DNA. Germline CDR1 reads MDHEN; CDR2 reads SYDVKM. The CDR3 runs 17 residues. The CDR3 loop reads CASSPLEWGARGDEQFF.

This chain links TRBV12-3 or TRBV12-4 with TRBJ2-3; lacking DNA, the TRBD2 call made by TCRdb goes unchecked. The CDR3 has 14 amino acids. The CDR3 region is CASTPGIGTDTQYF.

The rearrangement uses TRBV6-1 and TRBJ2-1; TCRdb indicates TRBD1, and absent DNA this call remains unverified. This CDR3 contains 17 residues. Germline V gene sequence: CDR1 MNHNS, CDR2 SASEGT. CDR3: CASNPLVGGSSYNEQFF.

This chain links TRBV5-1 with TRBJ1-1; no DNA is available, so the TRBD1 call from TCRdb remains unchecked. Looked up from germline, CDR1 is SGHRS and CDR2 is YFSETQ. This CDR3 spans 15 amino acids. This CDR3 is CASSLERLGGTEAFF.

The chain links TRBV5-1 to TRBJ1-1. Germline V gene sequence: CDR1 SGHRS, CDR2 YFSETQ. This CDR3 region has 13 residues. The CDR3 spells CASSWAGTNEAFF.

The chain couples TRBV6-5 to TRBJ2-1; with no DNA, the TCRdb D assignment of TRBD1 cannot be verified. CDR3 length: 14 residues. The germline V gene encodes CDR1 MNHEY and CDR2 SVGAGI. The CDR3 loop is CASSPAPGHNEQFF.

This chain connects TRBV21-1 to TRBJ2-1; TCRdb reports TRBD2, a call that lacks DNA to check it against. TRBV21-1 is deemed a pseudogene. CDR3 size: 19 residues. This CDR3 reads CASSNWGPRDREVGNEQFF.

CDR3 region: CASSPHPSGAYEQYF. The V gene is TRBV5-4, the J gene TRBJ2-7; the TCRdb D gene call, TRBD2, has no DNA to confirm it. Per the germline V gene, CDR1 is SGHNT and CDR2 is YYREEE (reference sequence). The CDR3 is 15 amino acids.

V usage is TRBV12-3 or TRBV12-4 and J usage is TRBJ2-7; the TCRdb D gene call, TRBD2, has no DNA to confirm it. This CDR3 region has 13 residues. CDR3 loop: CASSEDPSYEQYF.

CDR3 region: CASSLVPEDEQFF. The rearrangement uses TRBV5-1 and TRBJ2-1. The CDR3 consists of 13 residues. Per the germline V gene, CDR1 is SGHRS and CDR2 is YFSETQ.

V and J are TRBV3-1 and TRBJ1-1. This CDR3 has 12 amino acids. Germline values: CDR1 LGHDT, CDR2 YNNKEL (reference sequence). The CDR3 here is CASSRSNTEAFF.

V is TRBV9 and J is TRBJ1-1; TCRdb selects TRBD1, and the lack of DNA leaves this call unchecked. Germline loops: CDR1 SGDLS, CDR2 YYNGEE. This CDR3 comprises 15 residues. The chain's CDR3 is CASSEEGEVYTEAFF. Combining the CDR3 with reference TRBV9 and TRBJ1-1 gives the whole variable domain DSGVTQTPKHLITATGQRVTLRCSPRSGDLSVYWYQQSLDQGLQFLIQYYNGEERAKGNILERFSAQQFPDLHSELNLSSLELGDSALYFCASSEEGEVYTEAFFGQGTRLTVV.